This TCR beta chain was sequenced during a study of blood T cells in healthy people across ages. Notes on the study in general: More naive CD4+ cells and higher diversity were found in long-lived than in aged donors.

The use of a sample-barcoded 5' primer and a J-beta primer mix characterized a second PCR of about 6 to 11 cycles. TCRdb re-derived calls from the 5' RACE reads in MiXCR, one entry per CDR3 protein. The repertoire has 850,000 to 1,300,000 distinct CDR3 sequences, 45% of them found once; the top ten carry approximately 20%. The authors isolated at least 6 million PBMCs per sample. At least 6 micrograms of total RNA were extracted per sample. This clonotype came up many times. Its antigen is as yet unknown. The germline V and J ends were trimmed by 5 bases and 7 bases, with 14 bases remaining between them. Per the germline V gene, CDR1 is DFQATT and CDR2 is SNEGSKA (reference sequence). The length of the CDR3 is 12 residues.

The TCR was taken from a woman aged 55-69 years in good health. The V gene is TRBV20-1, the J gene TRBJ2-5, with D possibly being TRBD2 (5 bases). Input material: blood. CDR3: CSAPLLAGTQYF. DNA for the CDR3: TGCAGTGCTCCCCTCCTAGCAGGGACCCAGTACTTC.